These 24 T cell receptor beta chains were all obtained from the same sample, sequenced in a study of OX40 agonist ivuxolimab in advanced cancers. Method: immunoSEQ multiplex PCR; TCRdb's copy keeps in-frame clones and lacks some. The table shows over 50,000 clones, with about nine tenths occurring only once. This sample comprised CD4+ or CD8+ T cells sorted from blood, obtained in a trial of the OX40 agonist ivuxolimab. All receptors derive from an adult with an advanced solid tumor such as melanoma, head and neck, liver or kidney cancer.

The rearrangement uses TRBV9 and TRBJ1-3; perhaps TRBD1 as D (5 bases). Germline CDR1 reads SGDLS; CDR2 reads YYNGEE. The CDR3 loop spans 14 amino acids. The V end was cut by 0 bases, the J end by 2 bases, with 6 bases between. The CDR3 DNA reads TGTGCCAGCAGCGTAGCAGGGACTGGAAACACCATATATTTT. As protein: CASSVAGTGNTIYF.

The rearrangement joins TRBV14 to TRBJ1-1, with 12 bases matching TRBD1. Germline CDR1 and CDR2: SGHDN and FVKESK. The CDR3 is made up of 18 amino acids. The J segment lost 0 bases and the V segment lost 4 bases, leaving 9 bases of the junction unmatched. The CDR3 DNA sequence: TGTGCCAGCAGCCTACACGCCGGGACAGGGGGCTTGAACACTGAAGCTTTCTTT. It codes for CASSLHAGTGGLNTEAFF.

J is TRBJ2-2 and V is TRBV28; tentatively, D is TRBD1 (6 bases). The CDR3 extends over 14 amino acids. Germline CDR1 MDHEN, CDR2 SYDVKM. Trimming took off 1 base at V and 6 bases at J, with 9 bases between the two ends. CDR3 in DNA: TGTGCCAGCAGTTTATCCAGGGGTCCCGGGGAGCTGTTTTTT. Its protein product is CASSLSRGPGELFF.

The chain uses TRBV19 and TRBJ2-1; possible D gene TRBD2, 5 bases. V gave up 4 bases and J gave up 4 bases, with 8 bases separating them. The germline gives CDR1 LNHDA, CDR2 SQIVND (reference sequence). CDR3 length: 13 residues. In DNA, the CDR3 is TGTGCCAGTAGTACGACGGGGTACAATGAGCAGTTCTTC. As protein: CASSTTGYNEQFF. Drawing the rest from reference TRBV19 and TRBJ2-1, the complete variable domain is DGGITQSPKYLFRKEGQNVTLSCEQNLNHDAMYWYRQDPGQGLRLIYYSQIVNDFQKGDIAEGYSVSREKKESFPLTVTSAQKNPTAFYLCASSTTGYNEQFFGPGTRLTVL.

This chain uses TRBV11-3 with TRBJ1-2; 8 positions match TRBD1. The CDR3 spans 18 residues. V dropped 4 bases and J dropped 4; count of bases not matched to a gene: 17. Per the germline V gene, CDR1 is SGHNT and CDR2 is YENEEA. CDR3 nucleotide sequence: TGTGCCAGCAGCTCGGACAGGGAACCTTTCCCGGGTATCTATGGCTACACCTTC. Its translation is CASSSDREPFPGIYGYTF.

The V and J genes are TRBV7-9 and TRBJ2-1; 9 bases line up with TRBD1. The CDR3 has 15 residues. J lost 6 bases, V lost 5 bases, and 8 bases had no gene match. Per germline, CDR1 SEHNR and CDR2 FQNEAQ (reference sequence). CDR3 coding DNA: TGTGCCAGCAGCCCACAGGGGGCGAGCTCCAATGAGCAGTTCTTC. Its protein is CASSPQGASSNEQFF. Supplemented by reference TRBV7-9 and TRBJ2-1, the full variable domain reads DTGVSQNPRHKITKRGQNVTFRCDPISEHNRLYWYRQTLGQGPEFLTYFQNEAQLEKSRLLSDRFSAERPKGSFSTLEIQRTEQGDSAMYLCASSPQGASSNEQFFGPGTRLTVL.

The rearrangement joins TRBV13 to TRBJ2-3; D possibly corresponds to TRBD1 (5 bases). Germline V lookup: CDR1 PRHDT, CDR2 FYEKMQ (reference sequence). The V gene lost 5 bases and the J gene lost 3 bases, with 15 bases spanning the gap. The CDR3 runs 15 residues. This chain's CDR3 is CASSPLVTATDTQYF. The CDR3 DNA is TGTGCCAGCAGCCCTCTCGTGACAGCGACAGATACGCAGTATTTT.

A single count supports this clone. The rearrangement joins TRBV9 to TRBJ2-1; a weak D match, TRBD1 (7 bases). The CDR3 spans 16 residues. Germline-derived CDR1 and CDR2 are SGDLS and YYNGEE. V was trimmed by 1 base and J by 2 bases, leaving 13 bases between them. CDR3 in DNA: TGTGCCAGCAGCGTATACGGAGGGGGCGCCTACAATGAGCAGTTCTTC. Encoded protein: CASSVYGGGAYNEQFF.

J is TRBJ2-1 and V is TRBV27; TRBD2 matches 7 bases. The germline CDR1 and CDR2 sequences are MNHEY and SMNVEV (reference sequence). V trimming: 6 bases; J trimming: 1 base; junction bases outside the gene matches: 9. The CDR3 is 16 amino acids. CDR3 DNA sequence: TGTGCCAGCAGCTTTAGCGGGTCAGGATCCTACAATGAGCAGTTCTTC. Protein sequence: CASSFSGSGSYNEQFF.

The chain joins TRBV9 to TRBJ2-3; a possible D gene is TRBD2 (6 bases). From germline, CDR1 is SGDLS and CDR2 YYNGEE. The CDR3 loop spans 15 amino acids. Trimming removed 0 bases from V and 5 bases from J, with 13 bases in between. CDR3 protein: CASSVASGAGDTQYF. The CDR3 coding sequence is TGTGCCAGCAGCGTAGCAAGCGGAGCGGGAGATACGCAGTATTTT.

This clone was observed once. V usage is TRBV30 and J usage is TRBJ1-4; D call uncertain. This CDR3 has 13 residues. Trimming removed 7 bases at V and 0 bases at J, with 9 bases between. CDR1 and CDR2 (germline): GTSNPN, SVGIG (reference sequence). The CDR3 DNA reads as TGTGCCTCGGAATGGCCAACTAATGAAAAACTGTTTTTT. Amino acid sequence: CASEWPTNEKLFF.

This chain uses TRBV28 with TRBJ2-5; 8 nucleotides align to TRBD2. The J call could be wrong; TRBJ2-7 is a better fit for the DNA end. The CDR3 has 14 amino acids. Germline V lookup: CDR1 MDHEN, CDR2 SYDVKM. The CDR3 region is CASSFSGGAHEQYF. CDR3 sequence (DNA): TGTGCCAGCAGTTTTTCGGGGGGGGCGCACGAGCAGTACTTC.

This clone showed up just once. This chain connects TRBV19 to TRBJ2-7; no firm D call. V dropped 3 bases and J dropped 7 bases, with 10 bases sitting between them. The germline CDR1 and CDR2 sequences are LNHDA and SQIVND (reference sequence). The CDR3 spans 12 residues. The CDR3 DNA reads TGTGCCAGTAGTATGACTCGACATGAGCAGTACTTC. Encoded protein: CASSMTRHEQYF.

The V gene is TRBV7-9, the J gene TRBJ2-5, with no clear D. Deletions cut 5 bases from V and 1 base from J, with 14 bases between. The CDR3 is 15 amino acids. The germline gives CDR1 SEHNR, CDR2 FQNEAQ (reference sequence). The CDR3 DNA is TGTGCCAGCAGCCCTCTAAGCCTTATCCAAGAGACCCAGTACTTC. Translating it yields CASSPLSLIQETQYF.

The J gene is TRBJ2-2, the V gene TRBV9, with a possible D match to TRBD2 (7 bases). CDR1 and CDR2 (germline): SGDLS, YYNGEE. The length of the CDR3 is 16 residues. Trimming removed 1 base from V and 4 bases from J, with 14 bases in between. Here the CDR3 reads CASSVSGGWGTGELFF. CDR3 nucleotides: TGTGCCAGCAGCGTATCGGGGGGCTGGGGCACCGGGGAGCTGTTTTTT.

V is TRBV29-1 and J is TRBJ2-2; TRBD1 aligns across 10 bases. In germline, CDR1 is SQVTM, CDR2 ANQGSEA. V shed 6 bases, J shed 0 bases, and the junction held 4 bases outside the gene matches. The CDR3 length is 15 residues. The CDR3 reads CSVEGTGANTGELFF. Written as DNA, the CDR3 is TGCAGCGTAGAGGGGACAGGGGCGAACACCGGGGAGCTGTTTTTT.

This rearrangement joins TRBV27 to TRBJ1-1; no clear D. Germline V gene sequence: CDR1 MNHEY, CDR2 SMNVEV (reference sequence). CDR3 length: 13 residues. The ends were cut back, 8 bases at V and 1 base at J, with 11 bases in the middle. CDR3 loop: CASDYRRNTEAFF. The CDR3 DNA reads as TGTGCCAGCGACTACCGGAGGAACACTGAAGCTTTCTTT.

The gene calls are TRBV13 and TRBJ2-5, with TRBD1 matching 10 bases. The CDR3 covers 20 residues. CDR1 is PRHDT, CDR2 FYEKMQ, per germline (reference sequence). V was pared by 5 bases and J by 1 base, with 19 bases of the junction left unmatched. CDR3 coding DNA: TGTGCCAGCAGCCGTGGCGGGGGTTCGGGACAGGGGATCGGCCAAGAGACCCAGTACTTC. This gives the protein CASSRGGGSGQGIGQETQYF.

The V gene is TRBV6-1, the J gene TRBJ1-5; 7 bases are a match to TRBD1. The germline V gene has CDR1 MNHNS and CDR2 SASEGT. CDR3 length equals 15 residues. J gave up 4 bases and V 2 bases, and 5 bases lay outside the gene matches. This chain's CDR3 is CASSEYRDSNQPQHF. The CDR3 DNA is TGTGCCAGCAGTGAATATCGGGACAGTAATCAGCCCCAGCATTTT.

The chain recombines TRBV4-3 with TRBJ1-1; D might be TRBD1 (5 bases). The CDR3 runs to 15 residues. Germline V gene lookup returns CDR1 LGHNA and CDR2 YSLEER. Trimming took 4 bases from V and 5 from J, leaving 17 bases between them. CDR3 region: CASSPGIISGTEAFF. In DNA form, the CDR3 reads TGCGCCAGCAGCCCAGGGATTATTTCGGGAACTGAAGCTTTCTTT.

The chain has TRBV28 and TRBJ2-5; D is perhaps TRBD2 (6 bases). Trimming stripped 5 bases from V and 5 bases from J, with 15 bases between. Per germline, CDR1 MDHEN and CDR2 SYDVKM. CDR3 length: 14 residues. CDR3 in amino acids: CASSVSAGRETQYF. CDR3 DNA: TGTGCCAGCAGTGTTAGCGCGGGGAGGGAGACCCAGTACTTC.

The chain combines TRBV19 with TRBJ2-7, with 8 bases lining up with TRBD2. With V trimmed by 6 bases and J by 6 bases, 7 bases remained unmatched. Germline CDR1 and CDR2: LNHDA and SQIVND (reference sequence). The CDR3 is 13 residues long. The CDR3 sequence is CASSHGLAFEQYF. CDR3 DNA: TGTGCCAGTAGCCACGGACTAGCTTTCGAGCAGTACTTC.

The chain couples TRBV19 to TRBJ2-3; D possibly corresponds to TRBD2 (6 bases). Germline values: CDR1 LNHDA, CDR2 SQIVND (reference sequence). Trimming took 9 bases from V and 2 from J, leaving 12 bases between them. The CDR3 totals 13 residues. The CDR3 sequence: CASGDFPTDTQYF. DNA for the CDR3: TGTGCCAGCGGGGACTTCCCCACAGATACGCAGTATTTT.

This chain joins TRBV27 and TRBJ1-2; TRBD1 agrees at 9 bases. With V trimmed by 4 bases and J by 10 bases, 10 bases remained unmatched. CDR3 length: 14 residues. From germline, CDR1 is MNHEY and CDR2 SMNVEV (reference sequence). The CDR3 sequence is CASSSTGGGRDYTF. CDR3 sequence (DNA): TGTGCCAGCAGTTCCACAGGGGGCGGGCGTGACTACACCTTC.